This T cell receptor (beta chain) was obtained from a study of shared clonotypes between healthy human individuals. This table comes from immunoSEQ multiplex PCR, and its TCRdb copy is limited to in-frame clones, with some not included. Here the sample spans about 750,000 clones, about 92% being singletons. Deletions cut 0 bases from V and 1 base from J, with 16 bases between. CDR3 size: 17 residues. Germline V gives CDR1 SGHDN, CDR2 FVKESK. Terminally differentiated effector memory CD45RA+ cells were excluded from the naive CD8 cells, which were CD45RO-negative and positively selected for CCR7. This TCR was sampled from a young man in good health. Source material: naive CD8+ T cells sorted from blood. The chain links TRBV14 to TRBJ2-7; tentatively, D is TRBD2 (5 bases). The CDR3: CASSQDSRGRPSYEQYF. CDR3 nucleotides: TGTGCCAGCAGCCAAGATTCCCGGGGTCGCCCTTCCTACGAGCAGTACTTC.